The clone carrying this T cell receptor gamma chain is judged large. As yet, its antigen is unknown. The CDR3 runs 17 residues. Germline CDR1 and CDR2: GITISATS and ISYDGTV (reference sequence). The J segment lost 5 bases and the V segment lost 3 bases, leaving 7 bases of the junction unmatched. The sample originates from a study of gammadelta T cells in human blood. TCRdb reprocessed the RT-PCR reads through CATT. Of 150 to 200 gamma-chain clones detected, about 1.1% appear once; the ten largest clones hold less than 50%. Study conclusions and caveats: Microbial exposure reportedly appeared to drive polyclonal expansion of innate gamma-delta T cells right after birth.

The J gene is TRGJP, the V gene TRGV9. Sequencing used Vgamma9Vdelta2 gamma-delta T cells from infant blood. This receptor was taken from a human donor. The CDR3 sequence: CALWELCKELGKKIKVF. The DNA of the CDR3 is TGTGCCTTGTGGGAGTTATGTAAAGAGTTGGGCAAAAAAATCAAGGTATTT.